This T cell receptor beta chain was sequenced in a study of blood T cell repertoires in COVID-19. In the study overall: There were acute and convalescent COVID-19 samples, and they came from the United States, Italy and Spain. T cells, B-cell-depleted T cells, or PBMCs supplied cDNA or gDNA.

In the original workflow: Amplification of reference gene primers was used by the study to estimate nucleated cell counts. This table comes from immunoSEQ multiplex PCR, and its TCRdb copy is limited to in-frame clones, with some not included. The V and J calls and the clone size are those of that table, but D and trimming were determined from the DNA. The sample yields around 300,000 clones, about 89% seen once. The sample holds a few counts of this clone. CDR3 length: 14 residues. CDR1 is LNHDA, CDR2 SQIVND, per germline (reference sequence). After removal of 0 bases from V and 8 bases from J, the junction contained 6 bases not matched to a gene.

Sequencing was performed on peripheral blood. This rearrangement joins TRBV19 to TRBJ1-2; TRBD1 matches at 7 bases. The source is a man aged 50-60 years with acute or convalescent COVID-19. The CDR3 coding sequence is TGTGCCAGTAGTATAGACCCATACAGGGGAGGCTACACCTTC. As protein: CASSIDPYRGGYTF.